Shown below are 18 T cell receptor beta chains from a single sample sequenced in a study of T-cell memory formation after mild COVID-19. MiXCR, run by TCRdb on the 5' RACE reads, gives a single entry per CDR3 protein. Among 100,000 to 150,000 distinct CDR3 sequences listed, approximately 17% were seen once. Specimen: PBMCs or a T cell subset sorted from them (not recorded which). The receptors originated from a man aged 18 to 29 who had mild COVID-19 (a few samples of this study predate the infection). Cell type and time point are not known.

The V gene is TRBV4-2, the J gene TRBJ2-5; TRBD2 agrees at 9 bases. J gave up 4 bases and V 7 bases, and 13 bases lay outside the gene matches. CDR3 length equals 16 residues. Germline-derived CDR1 and CDR2 are LGHNA and YNFKEQ. The CDR3 bases are TGTGCCAGCAACCGGCGACCGGGACTAGCTGTAGAGACCCAGTACTTC. Translated: CASNRRPGLAVETQYF.

The chain employs TRBV6-5 and TRBJ1-2; a weak D match, TRBD1 (6 bases). V was trimmed by 5 bases and J by 4 bases, leaving 11 bases between them. This CDR3 has 13 amino acids. From germline, CDR1 is MNHEY and CDR2 SVGAGI. The chain's CDR3 is CASSKQGGYGYTF. Written as DNA, the CDR3 is TGTGCCAGCAGTAAACAGGGAGGCTATGGCTACACCTTC.

This clonotype was seen more than once but under ten times. This CDR3 is CASSGQSSYNEQFF. Here the CDR3 DNA reads TGTGCCAGCAGTGGACAGAGCTCCTACAATGAGCAGTTCTTC. The V and J genes are TRBV12-3 or TRBV12-4 and TRBJ2-1; perhaps TRBD1 as D (6 bases). The V gene lost 5 bases and the J gene lost 0 bases, with 8 bases spanning the gap. CDR3 size: 14 residues.

This chain connects TRBV7-9 to TRBJ2-7; D may be TRBD1 (7 bases). The germline CDR1 and CDR2 sequences are SEHNR and FQNEAQ (reference sequence). This CDR3 spans 13 amino acids. Trimming pared 3 bases from V and 5 bases from J, leaving 11 bases between. CDR3 loop: CASSFQGGNEQYF. The CDR3 nucleotides read TGTGCCAGCAGCTTCCAGGGGGGCAACGAGCAGTACTTC.

The chain couples TRBV20-1 to TRBJ2-7; perhaps TRBD2 as D (6 bases). The length of the CDR3 is 13 residues. CDR1 is DFQATT, CDR2 SNEGSKA, per germline (reference sequence). V gave up 5 bases and J gave up 3 bases, with 14 bases separating them. The CDR3 loop reads CSAGPRENYEQYF. In nucleotides, the CDR3 is TGCAGTGCTGGGCCCCGGGAGAACTACGAGCAGTACTTC.

This clonotype was picked up many times. V gene TRBV11-1 combines with J gene TRBJ2-5, with 8 bases lining up with TRBD2. V gave up 5 bases and J gave up 5 bases; unmatched junction bases: 4. The CDR3 sequence is 13 residues long. In germline, CDR1 is SGHAT, CDR2 FQDESV (reference sequence). The CDR3 sequence is CASSRGGLETQYF. CDR3 in DNA: TGTGCCAGCAGCCGCGGGGGGCTGGAGACCCAGTACTTC. Looking up the rest from reference TRBV11-1 and TRBJ2-5 gives the full variable domain: EAEVAQSPRYKITEKSQAVAFWCDPISGHATLYWYRQILGQGPELLVQFQDESVVDDSQLPKDRFSAERLKGVDSTLKIQPAELGDSAMYLCASSRGGLETQYFGPGTRLLVL.

The sample holds many counts of this clonotype. The chain is built from TRBV6-6 and TRBJ1-3; TRBD1 aligns across 8 bases. This CDR3 has 14 amino acids. Germline CDR1 reads MNHNY; CDR2 reads SVGAGI (reference sequence). The ends lost 6 bases at V and 2 bases at J; junction bases unmatched: 3. The CDR3 DNA sequence: TGTGCCAGCAGCCTACAGGGGGCTGGAAACACCATATATTTT. Its protein product is CASSLQGAGNTIYF.

The V and J genes are TRBV19 and TRBJ1-2, with unresolved D. The CDR3 totals 13 residues. The V gene lost 0 bases and the J gene lost 4 bases, with 6 bases spanning the gap. Germline CDR1 and CDR2: LNHDA and SQIVND (reference sequence). CDR3 nucleotide sequence: TGTGCCAGTAGTATAGATCACGGCTATGGCTACACCTTC. It translates to CASSIDHGYGYTF.

The gene calls are TRBV7-9 and TRBJ2-5; 11 bases match TRBD2. With V trimmed by 5 bases and J by 6 bases, 14 bases remained unmatched. The germline gives CDR1 SEHNR, CDR2 FQNEAQ (reference sequence). CDR3 length equals 17 residues. CDR3 sequence reads: CASSVEMGLAVAKTQYF. CDR3 sequence (DNA): TGTGCCAGCAGCGTCGAGATGGGACTAGCGGTCGCGAAGACCCAGTACTTC.

This rearrangement joins TRBV11-2 to TRBJ2-1; no firm D call. The CDR3 runs 13 residues. Germline CDR1 and CDR2: SGHAT and FQNNGV. Trimming shortened V by 3 bases and J by 3 bases, and 6 bases separated the two germline ends. This chain's CDR3 is CASSFSRYNEQFF. As DNA, the CDR3 is TGTGCCAGCAGCTTCAGCCGCTACAATGAGCAGTTCTTC.

This clonotype was found many times. The gene calls are TRBV14 and TRBJ2-7; D is perhaps TRBD1 (6 bases). Trimming took off 6 bases at V and 6 bases at J, with 15 bases between the two ends. The CDR3 covers 13 residues. From germline, CDR1 is SGHDN and CDR2 FVKESK. The CDR3 spells CASSTDVQGEQYV. Here the CDR3 DNA reads TGTGCCAGCAGTACGGACGTACAGGGCGAGCAGTACGTC.

The chain carries TRBV18 and TRBJ2-3; TRBD2 agrees at 8 bases. V trimming: 5 bases; J trimming: 0 bases; junction bases outside the gene matches: 4. This CDR3 has 15 residues. Germline CDR1 reads KGHSH; CDR2 reads LQKENI. CDR3 DNA sequence: TGTGCCAGCTCAGAAGCGGGGGCCAGCACAGATACGCAGTATTTT. Amino acid sequence: CASSEAGASTDTQYF.

This clonotype was counted only a few times. A junction end diverges from the germline sequence, so it may reflect a read error. The chain uses TRBV6-5 and TRBJ2-2; D gene unclear. The germline V gene encodes CDR1 MNHEY and CDR2 SVGAGI. The CDR3 has 13 amino acids. The CDR3 DNA is TGTGCCAGCAGTTACCCCCCCACCCGGGAGCTGTTTTTT. It encodes CASSYPPTRELFF.

The chain employs TRBV11-2 and TRBJ2-7; no firm D call. CDR1 and CDR2 (germline): SGHAT, FQNNGV. The CDR3 spans 14 residues. The V and J ends lost 5 bases and 2 bases respectively, with 13 bases between them. The CDR3 bases are TGTGCCAGCAGCCCCGAACGGGTTACCTACGAGCAGTACTTC. The encoded protein is CASSPERVTYEQYF.

This clonotype was seen more than once but under ten times. The chain uses TRBV11-2 and TRBJ2-5; 13 positions agree with TRBD2. J was trimmed by 2 bases and V by 6 bases; bases with no gene match: 3. This CDR3 is built from 15 residues. Germline V gives CDR1 SGHAT, CDR2 FQNNGV. CDR3 sequence: CASRTSGGAQETQYF. Here the CDR3 DNA reads TGTGCCAGCAGAACTAGCGGGGGGGCTCAAGAGACCCAGTACTTC.

This clonotype came up a few times. This chain uses TRBV7-2 with TRBJ2-3; 12 positions agree with TRBD1. Germline-derived CDR1 and CDR2 are SGHTA and FQGNSA. The junction had 4 bases not matched to a gene; V was cut back by 5 bases and J by 7 bases. The CDR3 is 14 amino acids. CDR3 region: CASSAGTGGYTQYF. The CDR3 coding sequence is TGTGCCAGCAGCGCCGGGACAGGGGGCTATACGCAGTATTTT.

This clonotype was observed a handful of times. This chain uses TRBV12-3 or TRBV12-4 with TRBJ2-5; 12 bases match TRBD2. Germline trimming cut 2 bases from V and 5 bases from J; bases unmatched to any gene: 6. This CDR3 region has 16 residues. This chain's CDR3 is CASSLSSGGAGETQYF. The CDR3 DNA reads as TGTGCCAGCAGTTTATCTAGCGGGGGGGCGGGTGAGACCCAGTACTTC.

The chain carries TRBV9 and TRBJ1-6, with D unresolved. This CDR3 comprises 15 residues. The V and J ends lost 0 bases and 2 bases respectively, with 6 bases between them. Per the germline V gene, CDR1 is SGDLS and CDR2 is YYNGEE. CDR3 loop: CASSVGKAYNSPLHF. The CDR3 coding sequence is TGTGCCAGCAGCGTAGGGAAGGCCTATAATTCACCCCTCCACTTT.